Below, 15 T cell receptor beta chains from the same sample are listed, as sequenced in a study of blood T cell repertoires in COVID-19 (TCRdb year 2020). Libraries were constructed by the immunoSEQ multiplex PCR assay. The table comes from immuneACCESS by way of TCRdb, which keeps in-frame sequences with V and J called. Part of the clones is missing from these tables; in studies checked, under half for an unresolved V gene and the rest for unknown reasons. This sample gives approximately 260,000 clones in total; more than 85% of them show up just once. The ten largest clones take up about 3.6% of the sample. The specimen sequenced was peripheral blood. The receptor set was obtained from a young man with active or convalescent COVID-19.

The chain has TRBV9 and TRBJ2-1; TRBD2 aligns across 8 bases. V lost 4 bases to trimming and J lost 3 bases; unmatched junction nucleotides: 9. Per germline, CDR1 SGDLS and CDR2 YYNGEE. The CDR3 covers 16 residues. The CDR3 spells CASSPYGTSHYNEQFF. CDR3 in DNA: TGTGCCAGCAGCCCCTACGGGACTAGTCACTACAATGAGCAGTTCTTC.

The chain couples TRBV9 to TRBJ1-1, with a weak D call TRBD1 (5 bases). Trimming shortened V by 1 base and J by 4 bases, and 20 bases separated the two germline ends. The CDR3 is 17 residues long. Looked up from germline, CDR1 is SGDLS and CDR2 is YYNGEE. The CDR3 sequence is CASSVIPMGGQGTEAFF. In nucleotides, the CDR3 is TGTGCCAGCAGCGTAATCCCCATGGGAGGGCAGGGCACTGAAGCTTTCTTT. Supplemented by reference TRBV9 and TRBJ1-1, the full variable domain reads DSGVTQTPKHLITATGQRVTLRCSPRSGDLSVYWYQQSLDQGLQFLIQYYNGEERAKGNILERFSAQQFPDLHSELNLSSLELGDSALYFCASSVIPMGGQGTEAFFGQGTRLTVV.

The rearrangement links TRBV25-1 to TRBJ1-1; D is undetermined. In germline, CDR1 is MGHDK, CDR2 SYGVNS. V was shortened by 4 bases and J by 0 bases, with 6 bases between the two germline ends. The length of the CDR3 is 13 residues. The chain's CDR3 is CASSAIMNTEAFF. Written as DNA, the CDR3 is TGTGCCAGCAGTGCTATCATGAACACTGAAGCTTTCTTT.

This sequence joins TRBV5-4 and TRBJ2-1; TRBD2 agrees at 12 bases. V shed 4 bases and J 9 bases; nucleotides not matched to a gene: 14. The CDR3 consists of 17 residues. Germline V gene sequence: CDR1 SGHNT, CDR2 YYREEE (reference sequence). CDR3 nucleotide sequence: TGTGCCAGCAGCCCACATATGACTAGCGGGAGTTGGGGTGAGCAGTTCTTC. Translation: CASSPHMTSGSWGEQFF.

V is TRBV9 and J is TRBJ2-7; 7 positions match TRBD2. The ends lost 4 bases at V and 6 bases at J; junction bases unmatched: 10. This CDR3 is 14 amino acids long. Germline lookup yields CDR1 SGDLS and CDR2 YYNGEE. CDR3 DNA: TGTGCCAGCAGCCCAGGACTAGTCCCTGGCGAGCAGTACTTC. Amino acids: CASSPGLVPGEQYF.

The chain links TRBV6-2 or TRBV6-3 to TRBJ2-2, with TRBD1 matching over 7 bases. CDR1 MNHEY and CDR2 SVGEGT come from the germline V gene. Germline trimming cut 2 bases from V and 3 bases from J; bases unmatched to any gene: 3. There are 15 residues in the CDR3. The CDR3: CASSYRTGDTGELFF. CDR3 nucleotide sequence: TGTGCCAGCAGTTACCGGACAGGAGACACCGGGGAGCTGTTTTTT.

V usage is TRBV7-9 and J usage is TRBJ2-5; TRBD1 matches at 9 bases. J gave up 5 bases and V 4 bases, and 8 bases lay outside the gene matches. Looked up from germline, CDR1 is SEHNR and CDR2 is FQNEAQ (reference sequence). The CDR3 consists of 15 residues. The CDR3 sequence is CASSWGQGDMETQYF. The CDR3 DNA sequence: TGTGCCAGCAGCTGGGGACAGGGTGATATGGAGACCCAGTACTTC.

The CDR3 DNA is TGTGCCATCAGGACAGCCGGGGAGCTGTTTTTT. It specifies CAIRTAGELFF. The genes are TRBV10-3 and TRBJ2-2, with D possibly matching TRBD1 (5 bases). The CDR3 is 11 amino acids. Germline V gives CDR1 ENHRY, CDR2 SYGVKD. Between the trimmed V and J ends, which lost 6 bases and 6 bases, there was a span of 5 bases.

This chain connects TRBV28 to TRBJ1-2, with D possibly matching TRBD1 (5 bases). Germline assignment: CDR1 MDHEN and CDR2 SYDVKM. The germline V and J ends were trimmed by 5 bases and 8 bases, with 21 bases remaining between them. The CDR3 has 15 amino acids. CDR3 loop: CASSTVGPGLLGYTF. The CDR3 nucleotides are TGTGCCAGCAGTACGGTCGGTCCGGGACTCCTAGGCTACACCTTC.

This sequence joins TRBV5-1 and TRBJ1-2, with D possibly TRBD1 on 6 matching bases. Germline V gene data show CDR1 as SGHRS and CDR2 as YFSETQ. This CDR3 is 14 amino acids long. V shed 0 bases and J shed 13 bases, with 19 bases lying between them. CDR3 sequence reads: CASSLVAGVNLFTF. The CDR3 nucleotides read TGCGCCAGCAGCTTGGTTGCAGGGGTAAATCTCTTCACCTTC.

J is TRBJ1-1 and V is TRBV10-2; 7 bases align to TRBD1. V shed 7 bases and J 6 bases; nucleotides not matched to a gene: 8. The CDR3 sequence is 13 residues long. The germline CDR1 and CDR2 sequences are WSHSY and SAAADI. CDR3 amino acids: CASKEAQGAEAFF. In nucleotides, the CDR3 is TGCGCCAGCAAGGAGGCTCAGGGGGCTGAAGCTTTCTTT.

The genes are TRBV10-3 and TRBJ1-5, with 7 bases that match TRBD1. The CDR3 sequence is 15 residues long. The V gene's germline CDR1 is ENHRY and CDR2 SYGVKD. With V trimmed by 5 bases and J by 3 bases, 7 bases remained unmatched. The CDR3 bases are TGTGCCATCAGTCCCGGGACAGATAACAATCAGCCCCAGCATTTT. Translating gives CAISPGTDNNQPQHF.

The chain carries TRBV7-3 and TRBJ2-5, with unresolved D. The CDR3 runs 13 residues. The V and J ends lost 5 bases and 5 bases respectively, with 12 bases between them. Germline V lookup: CDR1 SGHTA, CDR2 FQGTGA. The CDR3 region is CASSLQVRETQYF. The CDR3 DNA reads TGTGCCAGCAGCCTTCAGGTCCGGGAGACCCAGTACTTC.

The sample holds one count of this clone. This chain uses TRBV2 with TRBJ2-7; a weak D match, TRBD2 (6 bases). Trimming stripped 7 bases from V and 2 bases from J, with 18 bases between. The germline V gene has CDR1 SNHLY and CDR2 FYNNEI. This CDR3 is 15 amino acids long. The CDR3 is CASTPGRTAAYEQYF. The CDR3 coding sequence is TGTGCCAGCACCCCGGGGAGGACGGCCGCCTACGAGCAGTACTTC.

The J gene is TRBJ2-7, the V gene TRBV15; TRBD1 is a possible D gene (5 bases). The CDR3 totals 13 residues. Germline lookup yields CDR1 LNHNV and CDR2 YYDKDF (reference sequence). V lost 3 bases and J lost 1, with 7 bases in between. The DNA for the CDR3 is TGTGCCACCAGCAGGACAGTTTCCTACGAGCAGTACTTC. This sequence encodes CATSRTVSYEQYF.